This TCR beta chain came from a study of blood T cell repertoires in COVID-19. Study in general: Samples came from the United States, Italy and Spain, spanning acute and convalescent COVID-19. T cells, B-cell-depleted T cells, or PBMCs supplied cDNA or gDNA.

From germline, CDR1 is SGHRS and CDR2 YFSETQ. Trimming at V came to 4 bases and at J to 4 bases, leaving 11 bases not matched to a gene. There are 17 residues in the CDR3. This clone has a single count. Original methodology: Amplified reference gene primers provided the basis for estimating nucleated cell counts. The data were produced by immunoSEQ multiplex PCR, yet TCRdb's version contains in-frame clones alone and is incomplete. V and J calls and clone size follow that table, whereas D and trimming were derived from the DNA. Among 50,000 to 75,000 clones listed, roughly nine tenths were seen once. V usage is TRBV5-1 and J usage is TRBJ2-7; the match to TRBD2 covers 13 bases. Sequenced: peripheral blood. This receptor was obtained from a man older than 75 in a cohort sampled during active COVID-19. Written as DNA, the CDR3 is TGCGCCAGCAGCCCCGGACTAGCGGGAGTATTTTCGTACGAGCAGTACTTC. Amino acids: CASSPGLAGVFSYEQYF. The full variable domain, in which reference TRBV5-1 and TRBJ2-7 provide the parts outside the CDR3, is KAGVTQTPRYLIKTRGQQVTLSCSPISGHRSVSWYQQTPGQGLQFLFEYFSETQRNKGNFPGRFSGRQFSNSRSEMNVSTLELGDSALYLCASSPGLAGVFSYEQYFGPGTRLTVT.